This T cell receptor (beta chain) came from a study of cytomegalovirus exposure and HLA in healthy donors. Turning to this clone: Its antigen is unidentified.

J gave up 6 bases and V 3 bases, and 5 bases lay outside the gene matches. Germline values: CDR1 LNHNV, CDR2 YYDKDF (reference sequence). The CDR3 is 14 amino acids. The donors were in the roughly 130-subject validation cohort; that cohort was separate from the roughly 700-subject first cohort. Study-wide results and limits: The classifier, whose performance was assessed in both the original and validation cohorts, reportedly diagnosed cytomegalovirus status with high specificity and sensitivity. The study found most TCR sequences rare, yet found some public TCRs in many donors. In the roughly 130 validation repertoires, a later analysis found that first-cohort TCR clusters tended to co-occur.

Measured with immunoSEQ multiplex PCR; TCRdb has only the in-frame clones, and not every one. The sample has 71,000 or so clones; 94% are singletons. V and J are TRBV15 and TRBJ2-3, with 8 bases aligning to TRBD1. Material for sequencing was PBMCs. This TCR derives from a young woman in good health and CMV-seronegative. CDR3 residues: CATSRTGEEDTQYF. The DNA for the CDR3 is TGTGCCACCAGCAGGACAGGGGAGGAGGATACGCAGTATTTT.